One sample yielded the 10 T cell receptor beta chains listed below, sequenced in a study of blood T cell repertoires in COVID-19. Profiled with immunoSEQ multiplex PCR; TCRdb holds only in-frame clones, not every one. The sample comprises more than 300,000 clones, nearly 90% of which are singletons, and approximately 5% rests with the top ten. Sequencing used PBMCs or T cells enriched from blood (not recorded which). The receptors here all came from a woman in her 30s who had recovered from COVID-19.

V and J are TRBV6-5 and TRBJ1-1; TRBD1 agrees at 7 bases. The trim removed 6 bases at V and 5 bases at J, leaving 9 bases unmatched. The CDR3 is 14 amino acids. Germline V gene sequence: CDR1 MNHEY, CDR2 SVGAGI. CDR3 residues: CASSSIQGRTEAFF. CDR3 nucleotide sequence: TGTGCCAGCAGCTCGATACAGGGGCGGACTGAAGCTTTCTTT.

The chain links TRBV3-1 (or the pseudogene TRBV3-2) to TRBJ1-5, with D possibly TRBD1 on 5 matching bases. The V end was cut by 4 bases, the J end by 4 bases, with 14 bases between. The germline CDR1 and CDR2 sequences are LGHDT and YNNKEL (reference sequence). This CDR3 is 15 amino acids long. CDR3 sequence: CASSLGRGRNQPQHF. DNA of the CDR3: TGTGCCAGCAGCCTAGGACGGGGGAGGAATCAGCCCCAGCATTTT.

This chain uses TRBV27 with TRBJ2-3, with 8 nucleotides matching TRBD2. The V and J ends lost 0 bases and 6 bases, in that order; junction bases with no gene match: 8. Germline V lookup: CDR1 MNHEY, CDR2 SMNVEV (reference sequence). The CDR3 contains 16 residues. The CDR3 sequence is CASSLSTGGPGDTQYF. The CDR3 DNA reads TGTGCCAGCAGTTTATCGACGGGGGGGCCCGGGGATACGCAGTATTTT.

The chain is built from TRBV5-6 and TRBJ1-3; 7 bases match TRBD1. The CDR3 totals 13 residues. Germline V gives CDR1 SGHDT, CDR2 YYEEEE. Germline trimming cut 6 bases from V and 3 bases from J; bases unmatched to any gene: 3. This CDR3 is CASTQGGGNTIYF. The CDR3 nucleotides read TGTGCCAGCACTCAGGGGGGTGGAAACACCATATATTTT.

For the CDR3, the DNA is TGTGCCAGCAGCAAAAGCCCCACTGAAGCTTTCTTT. This gives the protein CASSKSPTEAFF. The chain carries TRBV21-1 and TRBJ1-1. TRBV21-1 counts as a pseudogene. This CDR3 has 12 residues.

This clone was counted once. The CDR3 region is CAWRTGLRTEAFF. The CDR3 nucleotides are TGTGCCTGGAGGACGGGACTTCGGACTGAAGCTTTCTTT. V gene TRBV30 combines with J gene TRBJ1-1, with a weak D call TRBD1 (5 bases). Trimming took 3 bases from V and 5 from J, leaving 13 bases between them. CDR1 and CDR2 from the germline V gene are GTSNPN and SVGIG (reference sequence). CDR3 size: 13 residues.

This clone was seen once. The chain carries TRBV5-4 and TRBJ1-2; TRBD1 aligns across 8 bases. Germline CDR1 SGHNT, CDR2 YYREEE (reference sequence). The CDR3 is made up of 16 amino acids. J gave up 7 bases and V 2 bases, and 13 bases lay outside the gene matches. CDR3 sequence: CASSFKQGAGLSGYTF. The CDR3 DNA reads as TGTGCCAGCAGCTTCAAGCAGGGGGCGGGTCTGAGTGGCTACACCTTC.

The rearrangement joins TRBV4-3 to TRBJ2-2; 7 bases are shared with TRBD1. The trim removed 1 base at V and 4 bases at J, leaving 0 bases unmatched. Germline assignment: CDR1 LGHNA and CDR2 YSLEER. This CDR3 has 14 residues. The CDR3 reads CASSQGDSTGELFF. Written as DNA, the CDR3 is TGCGCCAGCAGCCAAGGGGACAGCACCGGGGAGCTGTTTTTT.

V gene TRBV5-6 combines with J gene TRBJ1-5; no definite D call. Trimming left V 1 base short and J 3 bases short, with 11 bases between. The CDR3 spans 15 residues. CDR1 SGHDT and CDR2 YYEEEE come from the germline V gene. Written as DNA, the CDR3 is TGTGCCAGCAGCTTGAGGCGGAAAAACAATCAGCCCCAGCATTTT. Protein product: CASSLRRKNNQPQHF.

CDR3: CASSLAATYEQYF. The CDR3 coding sequence is TGTGCCAGCAGTTTGGCTGCCACCTACGAGCAGTACTTC. The V call is TRBV27, the J call TRBJ2-7; D call uncertain. Looked up from germline, CDR1 is MNHEY and CDR2 is SMNVEV (reference sequence). The ends were cut back, 3 bases at V and 2 bases at J, with 8 bases in the middle. This CDR3 is built from 13 residues.